These 4 T cell receptor beta chains were sequenced from one sample in a study of T-cell reconstitution after alpha-beta-depleted transplantation in children. Unique molecular identifiers were incorporated into the prepared TCRbeta library. From the PCR reads, TCRdb called clonotypes with MiXCR, one entry per CDR3 protein. The sample records around 580,000 distinct CDR3 sequences, more than 20% being singletons. Sequences were derived from PBMCs, sampled before TCRalphabeta/CD19-depleted stem cell transplant. Receptor source: a boy under two years old with Wiskott-Aldrich syndrome, due to receive a stem cell transplant.

This clonotype was counted between two and nine times. The CDR3 is CASSSPGQSSYNEQFF. As DNA, the CDR3 is TGTGCCAGCAGTTCCCCGGGACAGAGCTCCTACAATGAGCAGTTCTTC. The rearrangement uses TRBV28 and TRBJ2-1, with 7 bases that match TRBD1. Germline V lookup: CDR1 MDHEN, CDR2 SYDVKM. V trimming: 4 bases; J trimming: 0 bases; junction bases outside the gene matches: 6. The CDR3 length is 16 residues.

The rearrangement links TRBV25-1 to TRBJ1-4; 9 nucleotides match TRBD1. Germline CDR1 is MGHDK and CDR2 is SYGVNS. V lost 3 bases to trimming and J lost 5 bases; unmatched junction nucleotides: 4. The CDR3 consists of 15 residues. The CDR3 nucleotides are TGTGCCAGCAGTGACCCCGGGACAGGGAATGAAAAACTGTTTTTT. Protein: CASSDPGTGNEKLFF.

This clonotype was seen a handful of times. The chain uses TRBV28 and TRBJ2-1; 8 nucleotides align to TRBD2. Germline CDR1 MDHEN, CDR2 SYDVKM. The CDR3 runs 16 residues. Germline trimming cut 3 bases from V and 3 bases from J; bases unmatched to any gene: 7. The CDR3 spells CASSLAGTRIYNEQFF. The DNA for the CDR3 is TGTGCCAGCAGTTTGGCCGGGACTAGGATCTACAATGAGCAGTTCTTC.

This clonotype turned up a few times. V gene TRBV28 combines with J gene TRBJ2-3; D is unresolved. The CDR3 loop spans 13 amino acids. Trimming left V 3 bases short and J 4 bases short, with 8 bases between. Germline values: CDR1 MDHEN, CDR2 SYDVKM. Here the CDR3 reads CASSFRIADTQYF. The DNA for the CDR3 is TGTGCCAGCAGTTTTCGAATCGCAGATACGCAGTATTTT.